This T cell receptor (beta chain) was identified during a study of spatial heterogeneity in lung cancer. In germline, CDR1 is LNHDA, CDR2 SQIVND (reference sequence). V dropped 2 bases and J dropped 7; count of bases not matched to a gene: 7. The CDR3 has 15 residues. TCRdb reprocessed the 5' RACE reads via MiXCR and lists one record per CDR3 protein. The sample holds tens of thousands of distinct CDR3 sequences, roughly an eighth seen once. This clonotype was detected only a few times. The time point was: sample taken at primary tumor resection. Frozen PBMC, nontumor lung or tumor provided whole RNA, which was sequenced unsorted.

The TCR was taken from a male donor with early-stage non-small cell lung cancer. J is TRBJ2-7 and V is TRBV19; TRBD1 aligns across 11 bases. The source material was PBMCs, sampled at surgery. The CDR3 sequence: CASSISGQGAHEQYF. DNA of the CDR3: TGTGCCAGTAGTATAAGTGGACAGGGGGCGCATGAGCAGTACTTC.